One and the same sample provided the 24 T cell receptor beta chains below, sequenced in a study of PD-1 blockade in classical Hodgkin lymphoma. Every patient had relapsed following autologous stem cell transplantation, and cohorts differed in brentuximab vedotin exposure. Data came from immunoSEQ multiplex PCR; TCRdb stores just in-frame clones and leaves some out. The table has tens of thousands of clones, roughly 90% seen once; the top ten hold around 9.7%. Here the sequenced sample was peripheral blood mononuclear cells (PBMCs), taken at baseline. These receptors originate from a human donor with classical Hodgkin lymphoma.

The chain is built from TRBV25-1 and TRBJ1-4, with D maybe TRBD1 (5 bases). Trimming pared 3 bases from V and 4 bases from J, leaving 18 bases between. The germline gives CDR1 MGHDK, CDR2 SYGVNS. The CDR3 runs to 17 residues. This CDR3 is CASSDLGITQVNEKLFF. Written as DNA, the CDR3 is TGTGCCAGCAGTGACCTCGGGATCACACAGGTTAATGAAAAACTGTTTTTT.

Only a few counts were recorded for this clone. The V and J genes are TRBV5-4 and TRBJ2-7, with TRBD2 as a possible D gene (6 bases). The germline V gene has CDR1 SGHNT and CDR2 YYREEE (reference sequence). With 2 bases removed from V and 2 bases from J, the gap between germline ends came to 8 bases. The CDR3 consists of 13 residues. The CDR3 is CASSFWGAYEQYF. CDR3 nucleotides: TGTGCCAGCAGCTTTTGGGGGGCCTACGAGCAGTACTTC.

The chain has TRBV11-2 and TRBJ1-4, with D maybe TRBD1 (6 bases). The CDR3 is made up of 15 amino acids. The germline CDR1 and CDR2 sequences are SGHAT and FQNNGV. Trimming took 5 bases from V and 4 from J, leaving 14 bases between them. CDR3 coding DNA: TGTGCCAGCAGCGCTTTGGGGGGGCTTAATGAAAAACTGTTTTTT. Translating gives CASSALGGLNEKLFF.

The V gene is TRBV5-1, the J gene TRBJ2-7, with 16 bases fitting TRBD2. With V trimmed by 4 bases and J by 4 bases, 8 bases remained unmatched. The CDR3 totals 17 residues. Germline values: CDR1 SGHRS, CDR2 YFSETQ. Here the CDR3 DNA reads TGCGCCAGCAGCCCGGGACTAGCGGGGGGGCGAATTTACGAGCAGTACTTC. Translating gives CASSPGLAGGRIYEQYF. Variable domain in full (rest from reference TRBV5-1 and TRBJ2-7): KAGVTQTPRYLIKTRGQQVTLSCSPISGHRSVSWYQQTPGQGLQFLFEYFSETQRNKGNFPGRFSGRQFSNSRSEMNVSTLELGDSALYLCASSPGLAGGRIYEQYFGPGTRLTVT.

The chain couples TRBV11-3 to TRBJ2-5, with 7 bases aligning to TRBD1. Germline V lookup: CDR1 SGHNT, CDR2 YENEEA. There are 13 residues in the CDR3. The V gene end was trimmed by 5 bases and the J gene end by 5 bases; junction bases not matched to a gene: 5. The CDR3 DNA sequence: TGTGCCAGCAGCCCGAGGGGGCAGGAGACCCAGTACTTC. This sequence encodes CASSPRGQETQYF.

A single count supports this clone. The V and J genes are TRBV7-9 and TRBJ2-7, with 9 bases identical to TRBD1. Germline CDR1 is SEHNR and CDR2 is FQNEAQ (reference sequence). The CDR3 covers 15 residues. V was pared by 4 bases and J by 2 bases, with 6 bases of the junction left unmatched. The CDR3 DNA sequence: TGTGCCAGCAGCTCGGGACAGGGTCACCCCTACGAGCAGTACTTC. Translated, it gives CASSSGQGHPYEQYF.

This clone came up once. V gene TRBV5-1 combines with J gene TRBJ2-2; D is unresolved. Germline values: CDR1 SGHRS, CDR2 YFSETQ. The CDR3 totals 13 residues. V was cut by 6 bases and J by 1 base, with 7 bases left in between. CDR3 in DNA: TGCGCCAGCACGCTTGGGAACACCGGGGAGCTGTTTTTT. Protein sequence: CASTLGNTGELFF. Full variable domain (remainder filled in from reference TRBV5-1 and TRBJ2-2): KAGVTQTPRYLIKTRGQQVTLSCSPISGHRSVSWYQQTPGQGLQFLFEYFSETQRNKGNFPGRFSGRQFSNSRSEMNVSTLELGDSALYLCASTLGNTGELFFGEGSRLTVL.

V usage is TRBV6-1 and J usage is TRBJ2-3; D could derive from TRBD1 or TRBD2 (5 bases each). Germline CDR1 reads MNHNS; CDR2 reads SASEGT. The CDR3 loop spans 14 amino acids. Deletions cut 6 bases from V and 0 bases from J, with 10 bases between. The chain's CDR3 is CASRDRDSTDTQYF. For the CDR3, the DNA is TGTGCCAGCAGAGACCGGGACAGCACAGATACGCAGTATTTT.

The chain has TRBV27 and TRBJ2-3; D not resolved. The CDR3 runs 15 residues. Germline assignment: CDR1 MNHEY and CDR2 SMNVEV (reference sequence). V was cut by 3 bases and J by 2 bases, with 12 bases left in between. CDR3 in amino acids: CASSFAVLSTDTQYF. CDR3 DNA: TGTGCCAGCAGTTTCGCGGTCCTCTCCACAGATACGCAGTATTTT.

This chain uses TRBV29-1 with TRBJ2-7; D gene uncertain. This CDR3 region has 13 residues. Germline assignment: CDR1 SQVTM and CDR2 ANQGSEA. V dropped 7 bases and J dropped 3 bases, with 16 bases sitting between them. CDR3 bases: TGCAGCGGGCTCTGGGCAGACCTCTACGAGCAGTACTTC. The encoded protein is CSGLWADLYEQYF.

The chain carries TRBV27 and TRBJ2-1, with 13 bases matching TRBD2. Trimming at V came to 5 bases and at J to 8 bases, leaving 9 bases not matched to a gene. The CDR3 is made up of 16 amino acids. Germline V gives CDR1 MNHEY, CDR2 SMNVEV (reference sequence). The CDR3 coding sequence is TGTGCCAGCAGTCCGCCCCGACTAGCGGGAGGCTATGAGCAGTTCTTC. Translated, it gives CASSPPRLAGGYEQFF.

The CDR3 spells CASSEDPFWSYEQYF. As DNA, the CDR3 is TGCGCCAGCAGTGAGGACCCCTTTTGGTCCTACGAGCAGTACTTC. The genes are TRBV10-2 and TRBJ2-7, with D uncertain. This CDR3 contains 15 residues. CDR1 is WSHSY, CDR2 SAAADI, per germline. The V end lost 2 bases, the J end lost 1 base, and 12 bases lay between the germline ends.

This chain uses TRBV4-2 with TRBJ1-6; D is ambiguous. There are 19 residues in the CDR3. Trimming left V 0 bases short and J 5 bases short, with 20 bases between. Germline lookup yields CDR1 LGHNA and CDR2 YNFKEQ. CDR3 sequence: CASSQESRTFLSDNSPLHF. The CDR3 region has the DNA TGTGCCAGCAGCCAAGAGTCCCGGACGTTTCTAAGCGATAATTCACCCCTCCACTTT.

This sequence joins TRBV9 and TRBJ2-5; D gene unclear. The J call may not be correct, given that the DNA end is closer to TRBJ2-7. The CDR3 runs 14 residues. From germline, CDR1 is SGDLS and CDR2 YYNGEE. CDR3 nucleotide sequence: TGTGCCAGCAGCCCCACACAACTTACCTACGAGCAGTACTTC. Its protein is CASSPTQLTYEQYF.

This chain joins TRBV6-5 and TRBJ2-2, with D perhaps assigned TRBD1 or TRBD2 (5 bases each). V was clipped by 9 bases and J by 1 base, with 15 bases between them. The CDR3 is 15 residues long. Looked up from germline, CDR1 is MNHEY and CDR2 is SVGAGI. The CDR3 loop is CASTRQRMNTGELFF. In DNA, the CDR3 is TGTGCCAGTACTAGACAGCGGATGAACACCGGGGAGCTGTTTTTT.

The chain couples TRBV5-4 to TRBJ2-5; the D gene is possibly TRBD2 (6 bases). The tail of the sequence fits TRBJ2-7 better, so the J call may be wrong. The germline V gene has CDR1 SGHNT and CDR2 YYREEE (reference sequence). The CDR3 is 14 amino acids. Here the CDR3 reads CASSLMSGAYEQYF. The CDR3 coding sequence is TGTGCCAGCAGCCTGATGTCGGGAGCATACGAGCAGTACTTC.

DNA for the CDR3: TGTGCCAGCAGTCCCGATGGGTCATATCAGCCCCAGCATTTT. Protein product: CASSPDGSYQPQHF. The chain carries TRBV6-5 and TRBJ1-5; D remains unclear. Trimming removed 5 bases from V and 5 bases from J, with 13 bases in between. The CDR3 runs to 14 residues. Germline V gene data show CDR1 as MNHEY and CDR2 as SVGAGI.

CDR3 nucleotides: TGTGCCAGCGCTGGTCGAGGGACCCAGTACTTC. Protein: CASAGRGTQYF. The V and J genes are TRBV2 and TRBJ2-5; D is unresolved. The ends were cut back, 8 bases at V and 7 bases at J, with 11 bases in the middle. CDR3 size: 11 residues. The V gene's germline CDR1 is SNHLY and CDR2 FYNNEI.

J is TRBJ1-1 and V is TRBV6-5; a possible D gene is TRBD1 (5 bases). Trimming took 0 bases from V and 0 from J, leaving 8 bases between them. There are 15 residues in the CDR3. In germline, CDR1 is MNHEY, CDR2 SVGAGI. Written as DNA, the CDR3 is TGTGCCAGCAGTTACTCGGGGGTGGTGAACACTGAAGCTTTCTTT. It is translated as CASSYSGVVNTEAFF.

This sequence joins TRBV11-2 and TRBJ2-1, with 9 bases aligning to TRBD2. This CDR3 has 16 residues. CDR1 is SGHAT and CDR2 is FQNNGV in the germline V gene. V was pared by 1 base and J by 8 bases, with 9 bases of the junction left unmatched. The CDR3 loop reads CASSLGPSGKLYEQFF. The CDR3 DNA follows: TGTGCCAGCAGCTTAGGCCCTAGCGGGAAGTTGTATGAGCAGTTCTTC.

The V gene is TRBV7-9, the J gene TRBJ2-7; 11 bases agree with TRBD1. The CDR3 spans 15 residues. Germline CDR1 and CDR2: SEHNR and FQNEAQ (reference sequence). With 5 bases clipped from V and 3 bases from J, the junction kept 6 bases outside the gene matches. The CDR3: CASSHLGQGGYEQYF. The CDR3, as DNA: TGTGCCAGCAGCCATTTGGGACAGGGGGGCTACGAGCAGTACTTC.

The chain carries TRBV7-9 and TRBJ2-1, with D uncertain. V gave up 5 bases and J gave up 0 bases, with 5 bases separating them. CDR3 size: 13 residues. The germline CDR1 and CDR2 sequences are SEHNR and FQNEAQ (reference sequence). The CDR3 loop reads CASSLDSYNEQFF. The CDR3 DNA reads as TGTGCCAGCAGCCTCGACTCCTACAATGAGCAGTTCTTC.

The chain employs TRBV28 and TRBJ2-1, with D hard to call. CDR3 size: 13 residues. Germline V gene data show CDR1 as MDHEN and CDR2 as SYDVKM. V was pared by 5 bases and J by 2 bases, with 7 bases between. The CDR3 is CASSPRTYNEQFF. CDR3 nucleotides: TGTGCCAGCAGTCCCAGAACCTACAATGAGCAGTTCTTC.

Here the CDR3 DNA reads TGTGCCAGCAGCCCTCTGCCCCCGGTGTCAGCGAACACTGAAGCTTTCTTT. This codes for CASSPLPPVSANTEAFF. This sequence joins TRBV7-6 and TRBJ1-1; D not certain. The ends were cut back, 5 bases at V and 1 base at J, with 20 bases in the middle. CDR1 is SGHVS, CDR2 FNYEAQ, per germline. The CDR3 runs 17 residues.